This entry describes one TCR beta chain. Its cognate antigen has yet to be identified. Within one base of it there is no much larger clone, and no base qualities were kept. The record originates from a study of PD-L1 blockade in urothelial cancer (dated by TCRdb to between 2016 and 2019). About the study as a whole: Therapy was started in about 2014 for all patients, and atezolizumab 1,200 mg was administered intravenously every 3 weeks. About 90% of the roughly 29 patients were identified as males with urothelial cancer of bladder origin, and a prior smoking history was reported by 18 of 29 patients. Patients had an ECOG performance status of 0 or 1 and had received between 0 and 3 prior chemotherapy regimens. Blood samples were analyzed at 3 weeks after treatment start (second dose) and at 6 weeks after treatment start. Blood samples yielded a median of roughly 140,000 T cells and roughly 83,000 unique TCRs, with median clonality 0.080. Somatic, immune and clinical correlates of response to PD-L1 blockade with atezolizumab in urothelial cancer were the focus of an exploratory multi-omic analysis. TCR sequencing covered pretreatment tumor samples and matched, serially collected peripheral blood taken before and after atezolizumab treatment. Progression-free survival longer than 6 months counted as durable clinical benefit, and TCR features were additionally tested against both progression-free and overall survival. In the same patients who had TCR sequencing, pretreatment tumors also underwent whole exome sequencing and RNA sequencing. Durable clinical benefit was achieved by nine patients but not by the remaining 20. Around 30 patients had pretreatment blood TCR-seq, about 24 had at least one posttreatment blood collection, and about 24 had tumor TCR-seq.

Each PCR received spiked-in synthetic TCR analog templates so that absolute template abundance could be estimated from read counts. The immunoSEQ assay was used to amplify TCRbeta CDR3 regions from genomic DNA with bias-controlled V and J gene primers. Sequencing of rearranged TCRbeta segments was done at approximately 20X coverage. Per the original workflow: Sequencing errors were corrected by clustering, and CDR3s were annotated against IMGT so that V, D and J genes could be assigned. Only productive TCRbeta rearrangements were used in downstream analyses, excluding out-of-frame or stop-codon sequences. To compute clonality, Shannon entropy was normalized by the log of the number of unique productive sequences and then subtracted from one. Clones differing between time points or between blood and tumor were identified using Fisher's exact test with Benjamini-Hochberg correction, with an adjusted p below 0.01 applied as the threshold. The table was pulled from immuneACCESS by TCRdb, which kept in-frame rearrangements only. Such tables lose some clones; where checked, under half of the loss comes from unresolved V genes, and the rest has no known cause. V and J calls plus clone size are reproduced from that table; the DNA served to infer D and trimming. The sample yields about 72,000 clones; approximately 83% were counted once. The ten largest clonotypes hold about 15% of the sample.

Looking up the germline V gene (reference sequence) yields CDR1 SGHAT and CDR2 FQDESV. Clipping removes 4 bases from V and 7 bases from J, with 4 as the unmatched junction base count. The CDR3 holds 14 amino acids from the cysteine to the phenylalanine. Kept here is only the CDR3 DNA, which spans 42 bases and is read in frame from base 1. What the study reported, not specific to this receptor: Greater expansion of tumor-associated TCR clones in peripheral blood 3 weeks after the start of treatment was observed in patients with durable benefit (n of about 20, p = 0.022). Small sample size (n of about 29) and many exploratory analyses mean the results are intended to be hypothesis-generating. Improved progression-free and overall survival was found to be associated with pretreatment peripheral blood TCR clonality below the median.

The sample's time point label is to be understood as: pretreatment peripheral blood. The cohort comprised more than 25 patients with locally advanced or metastatic urothelial carcinoma treated at Memorial Sloan Kettering on a trial protocol. Peripheral blood mononuclear cells were collected pretreatment and during treatment, at between 1 and 8 total time points per patient. The Qiagen DNeasy Blood extraction kit was used to purify genomic DNA from total PBMCs and tumor samples. Collected pretreatment and during treatment, PBMCs were isolated and stored as previously described. The specimen was PBMCs, collected around atezolizumab (anti-PD-L1) treatment. This sequence was found in a man between 60 and 70 years old with urothelial cancer. The chain was built from TRBV11-1 and TRBJ1-4; 9 nucleotides in the junction match TRBD1. The DNA sequence follows: TGTGCCAGCAGCTCCGGGACAGGGTTTGAAAAACTGTTTTTT. Its protein product is CASSSGTGFEKLFF.